A selection of T cell receptor beta chains follows, all from one sample in a study of blood T cell repertoires in COVID-19. Assay: immunoSEQ multiplex PCR; the TCRdb copy retains only in-frame clones and omits some. Here the sample spans 20,000 to 25,000 clones, roughly 83% being singletons. Material for sequencing was peripheral blood. These receptors all come from an elderly man with active or convalescent COVID-19. Each CDR3 is given with its conserved first and last residue. D genes are given only for firm matches. The size entry is marked missing in some rows and otherwise reads once, few, many or a size class.

14	TRBJ2-7	-	TRBD2	TRBV6-4	TGTGCCAGCAGTGAACTAGCGGGATTAAACGAGCAGTACTTC	CASSELAGLNEQYF
17	TRBJ2-2	-	TRBD1	TRBV5-1	TGCGCCAGCAGACGTCAGGGGGCGGTCACGAACACCGGGGAGCTGTTTTTT	CASRRQGAVTNTGELFF
16	TRBJ1-1	-	-	TRBV11-1	TGTGCCAGCAGCCCCCTCCTACAGGGCGTCGGCACTGAAGCTTTCTTT	CASSPLLQGVGTEAFF
12	TRBJ2-2	-	-	TRBV7-2	TGTGCCAGCAGCTTGCGTGCCGGGGAGCTGTTTTTT	CASSLRAGELFF
15	TRBJ2-3	-	TRBD2	TRBV2	TGTGCCAGCAGTTCGAGCGGGATTAGCACAGATACGCAGTATTTT	CASSSSGISTDTQYF
14	TRBJ1-1	-	-	TRBV5-4	TGTGCCAGCAGCTTCAAGACAGGGAACACTGAAGCTTTCTTT	CASSFKTGNTEAFF
14	TRBJ1-1	-	-	TRBV6-5	TGTGCCAGCACCCGGGGGGGGACGAGCACTGAAGCTTTCTTT	CASTRGGTSTEAFF
14	TRBJ2-7	-	-	TRBV19	TGTGCCAGTAGTACCCGACAGCGTCCCTACGAGCAGTACTTC	CASSTRQRPYEQYF
14	TRBJ1-1	once	TRBD1	TRBV18	TGTGCCAGCTCACCCGACAGGGGGCGTTCTGAAGCTTTCTTT	CASSPDRGRSEAFF
15	TRBJ1-4	once	-	TRBV10-3	TGTGCCATCAGCCCTGGACGGTTCGGGGAAGAAAAACTGTTTTTT	CAISPGRFGEEKLFF
10	TRBJ2-7	-	TRBD2	TRBV27	TGTGCAGCGGGATCCTACGAGCAGTACTTC	CAAGSYEQYF
14	TRBJ1-4	-	-	TRBV30	TGTGCCTGGAGCCCCCGGAGAGCCTCGGAAAAACTGTTTTTT	CAWSPRRASEKLFF
15	TRBJ2-3	-	TRBD2	TRBV10-2	TGCGCCAGCAGGACTGGACTAGCGGGTATAGATACGCAGTATTTT	CASRTGLAGIDTQYF
14	TRBJ2-7	-	-	TRBV3-1/TRBV3-2	TGTGCCAGCAGCCAAGAACGGGACTCCTACGAGCAGTACTTC	CASSQERDSYEQYF
12	TRBJ1-1	-	-	TRBV2	TGTGCCAGCAGTCCGGGAAGGTATTCGGCTTTCTTT	CASSPGRYSAFF
15	TRBJ2-7	-	TRBD2	TRBV5-6	TGTGCCAGCAGCTCGGGACTAGCGGGAGGGCTCGAGCAGTACTTC	CASSSGLAGGLEQYF